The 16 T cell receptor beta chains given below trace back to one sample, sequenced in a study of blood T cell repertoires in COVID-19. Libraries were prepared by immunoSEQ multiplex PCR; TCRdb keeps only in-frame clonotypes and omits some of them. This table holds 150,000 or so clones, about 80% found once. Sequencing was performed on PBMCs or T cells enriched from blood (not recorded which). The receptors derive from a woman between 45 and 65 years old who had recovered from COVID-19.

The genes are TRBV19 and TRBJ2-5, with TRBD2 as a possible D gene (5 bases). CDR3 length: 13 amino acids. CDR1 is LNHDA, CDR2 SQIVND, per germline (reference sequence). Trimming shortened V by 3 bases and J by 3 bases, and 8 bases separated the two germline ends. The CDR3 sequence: CASSIRLKETQYF. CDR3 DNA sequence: TGTGCCAGTAGTATCCGACTAAAAGAGACCCAGTACTTC.

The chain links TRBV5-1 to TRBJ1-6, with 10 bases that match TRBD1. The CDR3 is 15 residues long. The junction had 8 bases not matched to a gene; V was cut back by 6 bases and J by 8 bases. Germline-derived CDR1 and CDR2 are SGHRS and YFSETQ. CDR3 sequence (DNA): TGCGCCAGCAAAACACGACAGGGGGCAGATTCACCCCTCCACTTT. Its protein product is CASKTRQGADSPLHF.

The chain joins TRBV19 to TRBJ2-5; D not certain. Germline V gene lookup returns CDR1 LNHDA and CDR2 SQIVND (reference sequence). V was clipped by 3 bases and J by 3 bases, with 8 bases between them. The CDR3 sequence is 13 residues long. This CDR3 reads CASSIFFEETQYF. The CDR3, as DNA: TGTGCCAGTAGTATTTTTTTCGAAGAGACCCAGTACTTC.

CDR3 in DNA: TGTGCCAGCAGCTCCGGGACAGAGAACACTGAAGCTTTCTTT. Translating it yields CASSSGTENTEAFF. This rearrangement joins TRBV11-3 to TRBJ1-1; 7 nucleotides agree with TRBD1. CDR3 size: 14 residues. Germline V gene data show CDR1 as SGHNT and CDR2 as YENEEA. V shed 4 bases and J 1 base; nucleotides not matched to a gene: 3.

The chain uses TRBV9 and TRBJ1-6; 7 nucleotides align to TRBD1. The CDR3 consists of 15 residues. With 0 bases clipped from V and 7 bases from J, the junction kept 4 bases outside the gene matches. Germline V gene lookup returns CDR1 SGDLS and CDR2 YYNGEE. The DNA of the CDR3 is TGTGCCAGCAGCGTAGAGGGACAGTCCAATTCACCCCTCCACTTT. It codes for CASSVEGQSNSPLHF.

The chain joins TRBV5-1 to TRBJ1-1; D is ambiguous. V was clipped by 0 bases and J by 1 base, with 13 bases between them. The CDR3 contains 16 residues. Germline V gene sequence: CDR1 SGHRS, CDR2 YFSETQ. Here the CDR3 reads CASSLVQAIGNTEAFF. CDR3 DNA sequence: TGCGCCAGCAGCTTGGTCCAGGCTATCGGGAACACTGAAGCTTTCTTT.

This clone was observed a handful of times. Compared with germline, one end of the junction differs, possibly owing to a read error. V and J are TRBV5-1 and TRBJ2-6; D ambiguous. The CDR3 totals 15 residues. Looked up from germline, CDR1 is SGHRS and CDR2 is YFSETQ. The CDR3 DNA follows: TGCGCCAGCACCTTGGACGCGGCTGGGGCCAACGTCCTGACTTTC. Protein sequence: CASTLDAAGANVLTF.

In DNA form, the CDR3 reads TGCGCCAGCAGCGATGACAGGGGAGCGAACGAGCAGTACTTC. Residues: CASSDDRGANEQYF. The chain joins TRBV5-1 to TRBJ2-7; 8 nucleotides align to TRBD1. V lost 4 bases, J lost 5 bases, and 8 bases stayed unmatched. Germline V gives CDR1 SGHRS, CDR2 YFSETQ. The CDR3 has 14 residues.

As DNA, the CDR3 is TGTGCCAGCAGCTCCCGGGGGACAGGGGGCTCCGGGGAGCTGTTTTTT. This sequence encodes CASSSRGTGGSGELFF. The rearrangement uses TRBV7-7 and TRBJ2-2, with 12 positions matching TRBD1. Germline CDR1 SSHAT, CDR2 FNYEAQ (reference sequence). Trimming cost V 4 bases and J 6 bases; bases outside gene matches: 6. This CDR3 region has 16 residues.

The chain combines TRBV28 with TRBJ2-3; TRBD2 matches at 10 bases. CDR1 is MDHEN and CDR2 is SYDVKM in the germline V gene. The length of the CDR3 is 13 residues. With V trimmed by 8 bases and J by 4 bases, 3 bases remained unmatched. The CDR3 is CASVAGGADTQYF. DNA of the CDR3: TGTGCCAGCGTAGCGGGAGGAGCAGATACGCAGTATTTT.

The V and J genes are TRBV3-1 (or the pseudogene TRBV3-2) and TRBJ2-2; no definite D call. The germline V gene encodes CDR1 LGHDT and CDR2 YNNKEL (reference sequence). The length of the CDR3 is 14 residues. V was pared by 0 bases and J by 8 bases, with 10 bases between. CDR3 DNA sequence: TGTGCCAGCAGCCAAGATCCCAGCGCTGGGGAGCTGTTTTTT. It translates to CASSQDPSAGELFF.

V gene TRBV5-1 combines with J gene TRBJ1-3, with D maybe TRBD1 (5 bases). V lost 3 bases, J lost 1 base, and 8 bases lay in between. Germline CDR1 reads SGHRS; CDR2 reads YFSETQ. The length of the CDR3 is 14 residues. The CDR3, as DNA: TGCGCCAGCAGCTCGGGGGGGTCTGGAAACACCATATATTTT. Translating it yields CASSSGGSGNTIYF.

The CDR3 loop is CASSRGLADTQYF. CDR3 in DNA: TGTGCCAGCAGCCGGGGACTAGCAGATACGCAGTATTTT. The rearrangement links TRBV11-3 to TRBJ2-3; TRBD2 aligns across 8 bases. Germline assignment: CDR1 SGHNT and CDR2 YENEEA. The CDR3 length is 13 residues. With V trimmed by 5 bases and J by 4 bases, 2 bases remained unmatched.

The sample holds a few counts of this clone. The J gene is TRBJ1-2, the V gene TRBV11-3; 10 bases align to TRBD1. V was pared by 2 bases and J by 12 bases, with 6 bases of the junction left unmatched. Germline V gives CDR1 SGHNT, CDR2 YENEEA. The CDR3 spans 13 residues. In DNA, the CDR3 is TGTGCCAGCAGCTTAACGACAGGGGGCGATCACACCTTC. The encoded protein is CASSLTTGGDHTF.

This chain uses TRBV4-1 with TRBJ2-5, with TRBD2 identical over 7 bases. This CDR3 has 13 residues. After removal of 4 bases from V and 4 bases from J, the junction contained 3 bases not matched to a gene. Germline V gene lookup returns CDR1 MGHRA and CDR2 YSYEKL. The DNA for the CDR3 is TGCGCCAGCAGCCGAGGGAGGGGAGAGACCCAGTACTTC. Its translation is CASSRGRGETQYF.

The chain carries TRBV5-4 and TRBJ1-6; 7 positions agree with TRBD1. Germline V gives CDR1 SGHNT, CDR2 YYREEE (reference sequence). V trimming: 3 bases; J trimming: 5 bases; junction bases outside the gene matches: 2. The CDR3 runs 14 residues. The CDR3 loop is CASSSTGDNSPLHF. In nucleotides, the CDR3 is TGTGCCAGCAGCTCCACAGGGGATAATTCACCCCTCCACTTT.